This is a list of T cell receptor beta chains from one sample in a study of CD8+ T cells in alopecia areata. Measured with immunoSEQ multiplex PCR; TCRdb has only the in-frame clones, and not every one. The data contain roughly 110,000 clones, 84% of them seen just once; the ten biggest clones take up over 20%. The sequencing used CD8+ T cells sorted from blood, collected at week 24, from a patient treated with tofacitinib. The receptors come from a human donor with alopecia areata. Each CDR3 is given with its conserved first and last residue. Fields, in order: D gene, J gene, clone size, V gene, CDR3 protein, CDR3 DNA. D genes are given only for firm matches. The size entry is marked missing in some rows and otherwise reads once, few, many or a size class.

>NA|TRBJ2-6|NA|TRBV7-8
CASSLFSGANVLTF
TGTGCCAGCAGCTTATTCTCTGGGGCCAACGTCCTGACTTTC
>NA|TRBJ1-2|NA|TRBV27
CASSLGSGGGYTF
TGTGCCAGCAGTTTGGGCTCGGGGGGAGGCTACACCTTC
>NA|TRBJ2-7|NA|TRBV23-1
CASSLGLSYEQYF
TGCGCCAGCAGTTTAGGGTTGTCCTACGAGCAGTACTTC
>TRBD1|TRBJ2-1|NA|TRBV7-9
CASSTTRITPGQGDNEQFF
TGTGCCAGCAGCACTACCCGAATCACTCCGGGACAGGGGGACAATGAGCAGTTCTTC
>NA|TRBJ2-3|NA|TRBV15
CATSRDRGYVDTQYF
TGTGCCACCAGCAGAGATCGGGGTTACGTAGATACGCAGTATTTT
>TRBD2|TRBJ2-7|NA|TRBV6-5
CASSSSGGLFYEQYF
TGTGCCAGCAGTTCTAGCGGGGGCCTCTTCTACGAGCAGTACTTC
>TRBD1|TRBJ2-7|NA|TRBV5-1
CASSTAGGVSPYEQYF
TGCGCCAGCAGCACAGCAGGGGGCGTTTCCCCCTACGAGCAGTACTTC
>TRBD1|TRBJ1-2|NA|TRBV10-3
CAISEDRVYTF
TGTGCCATCAGTGAAGACAGGGTCTACACCTTC
>TRBD1|TRBJ1-1|NA|TRBV7-8
CASSFGTAQDDTEAFF
TGTGCCAGCAGCTTCGGGACAGCTCAAGATGACACTGAAGCTTTCTTT
>NA|TRBJ1-4|few|TRBV14
CASSQGGEKLFF
TGTGCCAGCAGCCAAGGTGGCGAAAAACTGTTTTTT
>NA|TRBJ1-2|NA|TRBV7-2
CASTLGLLDGYTF
TGTGCCAGCACTCTGGGACTTTTGGATGGCTACACCTTC
>NA|TRBJ2-7|NA|TRBV13
CASSSTGGDEQYF
TGTGCCAGCAGCTCTACAGGGGGGGACGAGCAGTACTTC
>NA|TRBJ2-5|NA|TRBV29-1
CSVERTGFGTQYF
TGCAGCGTTGAGCGAACAGGGTTCGGGACCCAGTACTTC
>NA|TRBJ2-1|NA|TRBV4-2
CASSHRANEQFF
TGTGCCAGCAGCCACAGGGCGAATGAGCAGTTCTTC
>NA|TRBJ2-7|NA|TRBV5-1
CASSRSAGQEQYF
TGCGCCAGCAGCCGGTCGGCAGGCCAGGAGCAGTACTTC
>TRBD1|TRBJ2-7|once|TRBV6-6
CADGDRETYEQYF
TGTGCCGATGGGGACAGGGAAACCTACGAGCAGTACTTC
>NA|TRBJ1-4|NA|TRBV4-3
CASSQDFPGNEKLFF
TGCGCCAGCAGCCAAGATTTCCCGGGTAATGAAAAACTGTTTTTT
>NA|TRBJ2-7|once|TRBV4-3
CASSQDSVTSGYEQYF
TGCGCCAGCAGCCAAGACTCCGTTACCTCCGGCTACGAGCAGTACTTC
>NA|TRBJ2-1|NA|TRBV19
CASSTSGADIPLF
TGTGCCAGTAGTACCTCCGGGGCGGATATTCCGCTCTTC
>TRBD2|TRBJ2-1|NA|TRBV7-9
CASGLGGNEQFF
TGTGCCAGCGGCCTGGGGGGGAATGAGCAGTTCTTC
>NA|TRBJ1-5|few|TRBV21-1
CARQGESQPQHF
TGTGCCAGGCAGGGGGAGAGCCAGCCCCAGCATTTT
>TRBD1|TRBJ1-1|NA|TRBV5-6
CASSFTNFRDRNTEAFF
TGTGCCAGCAGCTTCACGAATTTCCGGGACAGGAACACTGAAGCTTTCTTT
>NA|TRBJ2-1|NA|TRBV11-2
CASSLEMAMLNEQFF
TGTGCCAGCAGCTTAGAGATGGCTATGCTCAATGAGCAGTTCTTC
>TRBD2|TRBJ2-1|NA|TRBV10-3
CAISEATGGQDEQFF
TGTGCCATCAGTGAGGCGACGGGGGGGCAAGATGAGCAGTTCTTC
>TRBD1|TRBJ1-1|NA|TRBV2
CASTGQGASEAFF
TGTGCCAGCACGGGACAGGGGGCGTCTGAAGCTTTCTTT
>TRBD2|TRBJ2-1|NA|TRBV6-1
CASSETSLGNEQFF
TGTGCCAGCAGTGAGACTAGCCTTGGTAATGAGCAGTTCTTC
>NA|TRBJ2-5|NA|TRBV9
CASSSDSLEQYF
TGTGCCAGCAGCTCGGACTCCCTGGAGCAGTACTTC
>NA|TRBJ1-1|NA|TRBV7-8
CASSLAGANTEAFF
TGTGCCAGCAGCTTGGCGGGGGCTAACACTGAAGCTTTCTTT
>NA|TRBJ2-7|NA|TRBV30
CAWNWENYEQYF
TGTGCCTGGAATTGGGAAAACTACGAGCAGTACTTC
>TRBD1|TRBJ2-7|NA|TRBV5-1
CASSPGQAISYEQYF
TGCGCCAGCAGCCCTGGACAGGCGATCTCCTACGAGCAGTACTTC
>TRBD2|TRBJ2-3|NA|TRBV4-1
CASSQPPGLAVGYTDTQYF
TGCGCCAGCAGCCAACCTCCGGGACTAGCGGTGGGATACACAGATACGCAGTATTTT
>NA|TRBJ1-5|once|TRBV4-3
CASSQDRASNQPQHF
TGCGCCAGCAGCCAGGACAGAGCTAGCAATCAGCCCCAGCATTTT
>NA|TRBJ2-3|NA|TRBV29-1
CSVCGASTDTQYF
TGCAGCGTCTGCGGGGCGAGCACAGATACGCAGTATTTT
>TRBD1|TRBJ2-1|NA|TRBV4-1
CASSQLGQDAYNEQFF
TGCGCCAGCAGCCAACTGGGACAGGACGCCTACAATGAGCAGTTCTTC
>NA|TRBJ1-2|once|TRBV27
CASSFALDHYGYTF
TGTGCCAGCAGTTTCGCCCTAGACCACTATGGCTACACCTTC
>NA|TRBJ1-2|NA|TRBV5-6
CASSLDSTNYGYTF
TGTGCCAGCAGCTTGGACAGTACCAACTATGGCTACACCTTC
>NA|TRBJ2-3|NA|TRBV6-5
CASSYLGTVTDTQYF
TGTGCCAGCAGTTATCTTGGTACCGTCACAGATACGCAGTATTTT
>TRBD1|TRBJ2-7|NA|TRBV29-1
CSVRTGTSYEQYF
TGCAGCGTGCGGACAGGGACCAGCTACGAGCAGTACTTC
>TRBD2|TRBJ2-3|once|TRBV4-2
CASSGLAGGLDTQYF
TGTGCCAGCAGCGGTCTAGCGGGGGGACTAGATACGCAGTATTTT
>NA|TRBJ1-6|NA|TRBV2
CASRPDSSYNSPLHF
TGTGCCAGCAGGCCCGATAGCTCCTATAATTCACCCCTCCACTTT
>NA|TRBJ2-7|NA|TRBV27
CASSLRTGTYEQYF
TGTGCCAGCAGTCTGCGGACGGGGACCTACGAGCAGTACTTC
>NA|TRBJ1-5|NA|TRBV5-1
CASRPDLVQPQHF
TGCGCCAGCAGACCCGATCTAGTGCAGCCCCAGCATTTT
>NA|TRBJ2-5|NA|TRBV6-5
CASSLPGGETQYF
TGTGCCAGCAGTCTCCCCGGGGGAGAGACCCAGTACTTC
>NA|TRBJ2-1|NA|TRBV4-1
CASSQDGWGGNEQFF
TGCGCCAGCAGCCAAGATGGCTGGGGAGGAAATGAGCAGTTCTTC
>NA|TRBJ1-1|once|TRBV4-3
CASSQDRGSNTEAFF
TGCGCCAGCAGCCAAGATCGCGGCAGCAACACTGAAGCTTTCTTT
>TRBD1|TRBJ1-2|NA|TRBV4-3
CASSLHRDRSYGYTF
TGCGCCAGCAGCCTACACCGGGACAGGAGCTATGGCTACACCTTC
>TRBD1|TRBJ1-5|NA|TRBV4-1
CASSQETGAGQPQHF
TGCGCCAGCAGCCAAGAGACAGGGGCGGGACAGCCCCAGCATTTT
>NA|TRBJ1-6|few|TRBV19
CASSSGRSPLHF
TGTGCCAGTAGTTCGGGACGTTCACCCCTCCACTTT
>NA|TRBJ2-7|once|TRBV4-1
CASSLPGVREQYF
TGCGCCAGCAGCCTTCCAGGGGTACGCGAGCAGTACTTC